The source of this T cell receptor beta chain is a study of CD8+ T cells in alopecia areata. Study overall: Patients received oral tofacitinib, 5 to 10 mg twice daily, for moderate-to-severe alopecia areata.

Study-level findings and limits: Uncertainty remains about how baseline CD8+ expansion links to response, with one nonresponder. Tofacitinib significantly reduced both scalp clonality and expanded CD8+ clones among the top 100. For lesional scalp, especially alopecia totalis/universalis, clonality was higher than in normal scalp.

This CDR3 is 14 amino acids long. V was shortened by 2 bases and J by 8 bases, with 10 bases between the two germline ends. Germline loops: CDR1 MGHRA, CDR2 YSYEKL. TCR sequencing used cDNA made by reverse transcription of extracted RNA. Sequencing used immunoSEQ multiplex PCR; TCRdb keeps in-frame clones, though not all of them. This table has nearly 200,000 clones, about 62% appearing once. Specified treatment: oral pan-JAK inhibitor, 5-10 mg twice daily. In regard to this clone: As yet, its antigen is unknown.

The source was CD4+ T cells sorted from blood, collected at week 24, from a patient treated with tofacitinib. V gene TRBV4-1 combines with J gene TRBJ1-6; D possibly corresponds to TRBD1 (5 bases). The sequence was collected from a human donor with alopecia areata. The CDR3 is CASSQNGRDSPLHF. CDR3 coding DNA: TGCGCCAGCAGCCAAAACGGCAGGGATTCACCCCTCCACTTT.